This passage covers 29 T cell receptor beta chains from one sample sequenced in a study of shared clonotypes between healthy human individuals. The repertoire was sequenced with immunoSEQ multiplex PCR; TCRdb's copy has only in-frame clones and lacks some. The sample has approximately 470,000 clones; 60% to 80% are singletons. The sequenced material came from PBMCs. The receptor source for this set is a woman aged 40 to 50 in good health. Some clones in this sample may be carry-over from other donors' samples.

J is TRBJ1-3 and V is TRBV9, with D uncertain. Germline assignment: CDR1 SGDLS and CDR2 YYNGEE. The CDR3 has 18 amino acids. The ends were cut back, 4 bases at V and 7 bases at J, with 27 bases in the middle. CDR3 loop: CASSPFGGNMAQRNTIYF. The CDR3 DNA reads TGTGCCAGCAGCCCCTTCGGAGGAAACATGGCTCAGAGGAACACCATATATTTT.

The chain carries TRBV19 and TRBJ1-1; 7 bases map to TRBD1. CDR1 is LNHDA, CDR2 SQIVND, per germline (reference sequence). This CDR3 region has 19 residues. J lost 5 bases, V lost 0 bases, and 18 bases had no gene match. The CDR3 region has the DNA TGTGCCAGTAGTATAGATAGTAGCATTATCTTCAGGGGGACTACTGAAGCTTTCTTT. Protein product: CASSIDSSIIFRGTTEAFF.

J is TRBJ2-6 and V is TRBV5-1; D gene unclear. Trimming removed 5 bases at V and 2 bases at J, with 8 bases between. The germline gives CDR1 SGHRS, CDR2 YFSETQ. The CDR3 has 14 residues. This chain's CDR3 is CASRTTTGANVLTF. The CDR3, as DNA: TGCGCCAGCAGGACAACCACTGGGGCCAACGTCCTGACTTTC.

The J gene is TRBJ1-3, the V gene TRBV28; possibly TRBD1 for D (5 bases). V was pared by 4 bases and J by 7 bases, with 14 bases between. This CDR3 is 14 amino acids long. Germline CDR1 and CDR2: MDHEN and SYDVKM. CDR3 sequence reads: CASSSGTAVNTIYF. In nucleotides, the CDR3 is TGTGCCAGCAGTTCGGGGACGGCGGTGAACACCATATATTTT. Using reference TRBV28 and TRBJ1-3 for the parts outside the CDR3, the full variable domain is DVKVTQSSRYLVKRTGEKVFLECVQDMDHENMFWYRQDPGLGLRLIYFSYDVKMKEKGDIPEGYSVSREKKERFSLILESASTNQTSMYLCASSSGTAVNTIYFGEGSWLTVV.

Only one count was recorded for this clone. The chain recombines TRBV6-5 with TRBJ1-4; TRBD1 matches 10 bases. Germline V gene sequence: CDR1 MNHEY, CDR2 SVGAGI. V shed 6 bases and J 8 bases; nucleotides not matched to a gene: 6. This CDR3 region has 14 residues. CDR3 residues: CASSRQGAREKLFF. The CDR3 DNA follows: TGTGCCAGCAGCCGACAGGGGGCAAGGGAAAAACTGTTTTTT.

V usage is TRBV5-1 and J usage is TRBJ2-3; TRBD2 aligns across 8 bases. V lost 0 bases and J lost 0; bases outside the gene matches: 3. CDR1 is SGHRS, CDR2 YFSETQ, per germline. The CDR3 totals 16 residues. In DNA form, the CDR3 reads TGCGCCAGCAGCTTGGCTACTAGCGGAAGCACAGATACGCAGTATTTT. Amino acids: CASSLATSGSTDTQYF.

The rearrangement joins TRBV27 to TRBJ2-2, with D possibly being TRBD2 (5 bases). Germline V gene sequence: CDR1 MNHEY, CDR2 SMNVEV (reference sequence). The CDR3 sequence is 14 residues long. V was cut by 2 bases and J by 7 bases, with 11 bases left in between. CDR3: CASSLGPGSGELFF. DNA of the CDR3: TGTGCCAGCAGTTTAGGGCCTGGGAGCGGGGAGCTGTTTTTT.

As for this clone: One base separates it from a far larger clone, so it is likely a read error. This chain connects TRBV4-3 to TRBJ2-2; D is perhaps TRBD2 (6 bases). The CDR3 extends over 16 amino acids. V was clipped by 0 bases and J by 5 bases, with 13 bases between them. The V gene's germline CDR1 is LGHNA and CDR2 YSLEER. The CDR3 DNA is TGCGCCAGCAGCCAAGATGTTGGTGGAGGGACCGGGGAGCTGTTTTTT. Its translation: CASSQDVGGGTGELFF.

The chain is built from TRBV10-3 and TRBJ2-1; D is ambiguous. The CDR3 is 11 residues long. Trimming left V 3 bases short and J 4 bases short, with 1 base between. The germline CDR1 and CDR2 sequences are ENHRY and SYGVKD. CDR3 residues: CAISDYNEQFF. Here the CDR3 DNA reads TGTGCCATCAGTGATTACAATGAGCAGTTCTTC.

Note on this clone: A far larger clone lies a single base away; this is likely a read error. Different DNA sequences within this sample yield the same CDR3. The chain carries TRBV11-2 and TRBJ2-3; 9 bases match TRBD1. Germline CDR1 is SGHAT and CDR2 is FQNNGV. The CDR3 runs to 18 residues. The CDR3 here is CASSLTSPKDRGTDTQYF. The CDR3 bases are TGTGCCAGCAGCTTAACGTCTCCTAAGGACAGGGGAACAGATACGCAGTACTTT.

This clone was counted between two and nine times. The genes are TRBV18 and TRBJ2-2; no firm D call. Germline CDR1 reads KGHSH; CDR2 reads LQKENI. Trimming stripped 5 bases from V and 1 base from J, with 8 bases between. The CDR3 sequence is 14 residues long. CDR3 in DNA: TGTGCCAGCTCAGTTGGCGAGAACACCGGGGAGCTGTTTTTT. Its protein product is CASSVGENTGELFF. The entire variable domain, with the rest obtained from reference TRBV18 and TRBJ2-2, is as follows: NAGVMQNPRHLVRRRGQEARLRCSPMKGHSHVYWYRQLPEEGLKFMVYLQKENIIDESGMPKERFSAEFPKEGPSILRIQQVVRGDSAAYFCASSVGENTGELFFGEGSRLTVL.

Regarding this clone: This clone may be a read error of a much larger clone one base away. Other DNA sequences within the sample encode an identical CDR3. The chain combines TRBV27 with TRBJ1-1; TRBD1 is a possible D gene (6 bases). The CDR3 totals 14 residues. CDR1 MNHEY and CDR2 SMNVEV come from the germline V gene (reference sequence). With 5 bases removed from V and 2 bases from J, the gap between germline ends came to 12 bases. CDR3 protein: CASSSRGLNTEAFF. The CDR3 DNA follows: TGTGCCAGCAGTAGCAGGGGTCTTAACACTGAAGCTTTCTTT.

The chain links TRBV10-3 to TRBJ1-2, with TRBD1 matching over 12 bases. The CDR3 is made up of 17 amino acids. V was pared by 0 bases and J by 3 bases, with 5 bases of the junction left unmatched. Per the germline V gene, CDR1 is ENHRY and CDR2 is SYGVKD. Here the CDR3 reads CAISESGTGGEDYGYTF. CDR3 bases: TGTGCCATCAGTGAGTCAGGGACAGGGGGCGAGGACTATGGCTACACCTTC.

This chain uses TRBV9 with TRBJ2-7; 7 bases are shared with TRBD1. J gave up 5 bases and V 3 bases, and 11 bases lay outside the gene matches. The V gene's germline CDR1 is SGDLS and CDR2 YYNGEE. The CDR3 contains 15 residues. The CDR3 protein is CASSAWGTEINEQYF. CDR3 in DNA: TGTGCCAGCAGCGCCTGGGGGACAGAGATAAACGAGCAGTACTTC.

The chain uses TRBV5-1 and TRBJ2-3; D is possibly TRBD1 or TRBD2 (5 bases each). Germline CDR1 SGHRS, CDR2 YFSETQ. The CDR3 consists of 16 residues. Trimming pared 0 bases from V and 0 bases from J, leaving 11 bases between. DNA for the CDR3: TGCGCCAGCAGCTTGGGTGCAGGGAGAAGCACAGATACGCAGTATTTT. Its translation is CASSLGAGRSTDTQYF.

The chain combines TRBV28 with TRBJ2-7; 9 positions match TRBD1. Germline lookup yields CDR1 MDHEN and CDR2 SYDVKM. With 4 bases clipped from V and 1 base from J, the junction kept 5 bases outside the gene matches. The CDR3 sequence is 15 residues long. The CDR3 sequence is CASSSAGTGSYEQYF. The DNA for the CDR3 is TGTGCCAGCAGTTCCGCCGGGACAGGGTCCTACGAGCAGTACTTC.

The gene calls are TRBV10-1 and TRBJ2-7; 10 bases line up with TRBD2. CDR1 is WNHNN, CDR2 SYGVQD, per germline (reference sequence). This CDR3 is built from 16 residues. The V segment lost 6 bases and the J segment 3 bases; nucleotides outside the gene matches: 11. CDR3 nucleotide sequence: TGCGCCAGCAGGGACCCACCGGGACTAGCGCTCTACGAGCAGTACTTC. Protein: CASRDPPGLALYEQYF.

The rearrangement uses TRBV27 and TRBJ2-7; 7 bases agree with TRBD2. The CDR3 has 13 amino acids. Trimming removed 5 bases from V and 2 bases from J; junction bases left unmatched: 3. Germline values: CDR1 MNHEY, CDR2 SMNVEV (reference sequence). The CDR3 reads CASSPREAYEQYF. CDR3 in DNA: TGTGCCAGCAGTCCCCGGGAGGCCTACGAGCAGTACTTC.

The chain employs TRBV30 and TRBJ1-5; 8 bases are a match to TRBD1. Trimming at V came to 2 bases and at J to 15 bases, leaving 18 bases not matched to a gene. Per the germline V gene, CDR1 is GTSNPN and CDR2 is SVGIG (reference sequence). The CDR3 has 15 amino acids. CDR3 DNA: TGTGCCTGGAGTACACGGACAGGGCCCCGCCAGTTCCCGCATTTT. Its translation: CAWSTRTGPRQFPHF. The entire variable domain, with the rest obtained from reference TRBV30 and TRBJ1-5, is as follows: SQTIHQWPATLVQPVGSPLSLECTVEGTSNPNLYWYRQAAGRGLQLLFYSVGIGQISSEVPQNLSASRPQDRQFILSSKKLLLSDSGFYLCAWSTRTGPRQFPHFGDGTRLSIL.

This rearrangement joins TRBV18 to TRBJ2-2; 7 nucleotides match TRBD1. CDR3 length: 16 amino acids. Germline CDR1 is KGHSH and CDR2 is LQKENI. J lost 0 bases, V lost 2 bases, and 3 bases had no gene match. The CDR3: CASSPMDRSNTGELFF. DNA for the CDR3: TGTGCCAGCTCACCAATGGACAGGTCGAACACCGGGGAGCTGTTTTTT.

This chain links TRBV27 with TRBJ2-4, with D possibly matching TRBD2 (6 bases). V shed 0 bases and J shed 6 bases, with 6 bases lying between them. CDR1 and CDR2 (germline): MNHEY, SMNVEV (reference sequence). This CDR3 region has 13 residues. The CDR3 loop reads CASSLSGGNIQYF. For the CDR3, the DNA is TGTGCCAGCAGTTTATCGGGGGGAAACATTCAGTACTTC.

The chain recombines TRBV30 with TRBJ1-1, with TRBD1 as a possible D gene (5 bases). Germline CDR1 reads GTSNPN; CDR2 reads SVGIG (reference sequence). The V gene lost 2 bases and the J gene lost 4 bases, with 17 bases spanning the gap. This CDR3 has 15 amino acids. CDR3: CAWSRTLGLGTEAFF. As DNA, the CDR3 is TGTGCCTGGAGTCGGACTTTGGGGCTGGGCACTGAAGCTTTCTTT. Full variable domain (outside the CDR3, taken from reference TRBV30 and TRBJ1-1): SQTIHQWPATLVQPVGSPLSLECTVEGTSNPNLYWYRQAAGRGLQLLFYSVGIGQISSEVPQNLSASRPQDRQFILSSKKLLLSDSGFYLCAWSRTLGLGTEAFFGQGTRLTVV.

The J gene is TRBJ2-7, the V gene TRBV27; 12 bases fit TRBD2. This CDR3 comprises 15 residues. V lost 6 bases to trimming and J lost 2 bases; unmatched junction nucleotides: 5. Germline V CDR1 and CDR2: MNHEY, SMNVEV (reference sequence). Here the CDR3 reads CASRRTSGNPYEQYF. The CDR3 nucleotides are TGTGCCAGCAGGAGGACTAGCGGGAACCCCTACGAGCAGTACTTC.

This chain joins TRBV5-1 and TRBJ2-1; no clear D gene. V was trimmed by 6 bases and J by 5 bases, leaving 18 bases between them. Germline V lookup: CDR1 SGHRS, CDR2 YFSETQ. The CDR3 loop spans 15 amino acids. The CDR3 sequence is CASNSFTVANNEQFF. CDR3 bases: TGCGCCAGCAATTCATTTACAGTTGCGAACAATGAGCAGTTCTTC.

This rearrangement joins TRBV18 to TRBJ2-2, with D tentatively TRBD1 (5 bases). CDR1 and CDR2 from the germline V gene are KGHSH and LQKENI. This CDR3 spans 15 amino acids. Trimming shortened V by 3 bases and J by 0 bases, and 8 bases separated the two germline ends. In DNA, the CDR3 is TGTGCCAGCTCACCCCGGACAACGAACACCGGGGAGCTGTTTTTT. Its translation is CASSPRTTNTGELFF.

This clone was observed a handful of times. This chain connects TRBV5-1 to TRBJ2-3; possible D gene TRBD1, 6 bases. The CDR3 totals 14 residues. The ends were cut back, 3 bases at V and 4 bases at J, with 12 bases in the middle. Germline CDR1 reads SGHRS; CDR2 reads YFSETQ. This CDR3 is CASSYQGIPDTQYF. The DNA of the CDR3 is TGCGCCAGCAGCTACCAGGGGATCCCAGATACGCAGTATTTT.

Only a few counts were recorded for this clone. The chain couples TRBV19 to TRBJ2-7; 7 positions agree with TRBD1. Germline assignment: CDR1 LNHDA and CDR2 SQIVND (reference sequence). This CDR3 spans 15 amino acids. The V segment lost 4 bases and the J segment 3 bases; nucleotides outside the gene matches: 9. As DNA, the CDR3 is TGTGCCAGTAGTAGGGACAGCTTGGGTAGCTACGAGCAGTACTTC. Amino acid sequence: CASSRDSLGSYEQYF.

The chain employs TRBV5-1 and TRBJ1-2, with 7 bases matching TRBD1. Germline assignment: CDR1 SGHRS and CDR2 YFSETQ. This CDR3 has 13 residues. The V gene end was trimmed by 3 bases and the J gene end by 4 bases; junction bases not matched to a gene: 3. The CDR3: CASSSGQTYGYTF. The CDR3 bases are TGCGCCAGCAGCTCGGGACAGACCTATGGCTACACCTTC.

The CDR3 here is CASSEAGVGLEKETQYF. DNA for the CDR3: TGTGCCAGCAGTGAAGCCGGGGTAGGCCTAGAAAAAGAGACCCAGTACTTC. This rearrangement joins TRBV2 to TRBJ2-5; tentatively, D is TRBD2 (5 bases). This CDR3 region has 17 residues. Germline V CDR1 and CDR2: SNHLY, FYNNEI. V dropped 0 bases and J dropped 3 bases, with 17 bases sitting between them.